A single sample is the source of the 32 T cell receptor beta chains below, sequenced in a study of blood T cell repertoires in COVID-19 (dated by TCRdb to about 2020). The library was generated by the immunoSEQ multiplex PCR assay. Entries here come from immuneACCESS through TCRdb and include only in-frame sequences with V and J called. Some clones fail to appear in such tables; in the studies checked, an unresolved V gene covers under half of the shortfall, and the cause of the remainder is unknown. A total of approximately 110,000 clones appear in this sample, 65% to 90% of them only once. Clones ranked in the top ten supply around 4.1% of the sample. Sequenced input: peripheral blood. The source of these receptors is a man aged 45-60 years with acute or convalescent COVID-19.

The CDR3 DNA reads TGTGCCTGGAGCCTGAACCGGGACAGCCGGGAGACCCAGTACTTC. The encoded protein is CAWSLNRDSRETQYF. V usage is TRBV30 and J usage is TRBJ2-5; 7 bases agree with TRBD1. Germline CDR1 GTSNPN, CDR2 SVGIG (reference sequence). This CDR3 spans 15 amino acids. Trimming at V came to 3 bases and at J to 5 bases, leaving 12 bases not matched to a gene.

The CDR3 DNA reads as TGTGCCAGCAGGGGACAGGCGAACACTGAAGCTTTCTTT. Translated, it gives CASRGQANTEAFF. The chain is built from TRBV25-1 and TRBJ1-1, with 8 bases identical to TRBD1. The CDR3 spans 13 residues. Germline CDR1 is MGHDK and CDR2 is SYGVNS. J lost 1 base, V lost 6 bases, and 1 base had no gene match.

The chain combines TRBV4-1 with TRBJ2-2; D is possibly TRBD2 (6 bases). Germline V gives CDR1 MGHRA, CDR2 YSYEKL. The CDR3 extends over 16 amino acids. V was trimmed by 5 bases and J by 6 bases, leaving 19 bases between them. CDR3 nucleotides: TGCGCCAGCAGCACCCCCCGACTAGAAGCGGCCGGGGAGCTGTTTTTT. It yields the protein CASSTPRLEAAGELFF.

The rearrangement uses TRBV7-8 and TRBJ1-4; 10 positions agree with TRBD1. Germline V gene sequence: CDR1 SGHVS, CDR2 FQNEAQ. This CDR3 comprises 19 residues. J gave up 7 bases and V 1 base, and 15 bases lay outside the gene matches. The CDR3 protein is CASSLESLLTGGLIEKLFF. In DNA form, the CDR3 reads TGTGCCAGCAGCTTAGAATCATTGTTGACAGGGGGCCTCATTGAAAAACTGTTTTTT.

This chain connects TRBV5-4 to TRBJ2-2; D may be TRBD1 (5 bases). This CDR3 has 13 residues. V lost 5 bases, J lost 7 bases, and 12 bases lay in between. Germline values: CDR1 SGHNT, CDR2 YYREEE (reference sequence). This CDR3 reads CASRSQGFGELFF. CDR3 nucleotide sequence: TGTGCCAGCAGGAGCCAGGGATTCGGGGAGCTGTTTTTT.

This clone was observed a single time. The V gene is TRBV5-1, the J gene TRBJ2-1; possible D gene TRBD1, 6 bases. The CDR3 sequence is 16 residues long. Trimming removed 3 bases from V and 1 base from J, with 14 bases in between. CDR1 and CDR2 from the germline V gene are SGHRS and YFSETQ. The DNA of the CDR3 is TGCGCCAGCAGCTCGCCGACAGGCCAATCCTACAATGAGCAGTTCTTC. Amino acids: CASSSPTGQSYNEQFF.

The chain carries TRBV7-9 and TRBJ2-2, with a weak D call TRBD2 (6 bases). Germline loops: CDR1 SEHNR, CDR2 FQNEAQ (reference sequence). The CDR3 is made up of 14 amino acids. Between the trimmed V and J ends, which lost 5 bases and 6 bases, there was a span of 13 bases. This chain's CDR3 is CASSVSGVSGELFF. CDR3 nucleotide sequence: TGTGCCAGCAGCGTCTCGGGGGTCTCCGGGGAGCTGTTTTTT.

The chain has TRBV5-1 and TRBJ1-5; D uncertain. CDR1 is SGHRS and CDR2 is YFSETQ in the germline V gene. Trimming shortened V by 0 bases and J by 4 bases, and 11 bases separated the two germline ends. CDR3 length equals 15 residues. The CDR3 sequence: CASSLDAQLNQPQHF. The CDR3 region has the DNA TGCGCCAGCAGCTTGGACGCACAGTTAAATCAGCCCCAGCATTTT. The variable domain in full, with the rest retrieved from reference TRBV5-1 and TRBJ1-5, is KAGVTQTPRYLIKTRGQQVTLSCSPISGHRSVSWYQQTPGQGLQFLFEYFSETQRNKGNFPGRFSGRQFSNSRSEMNVSTLELGDSALYLCASSLDAQLNQPQHFGDGTRLSIL.

The chain combines TRBV28 with TRBJ2-6, with D possibly matching TRBD1 (5 bases). The CDR3 length is 18 residues. Trimming took 7 bases from V and 0 from J, leaving 19 bases between them. The germline CDR1 and CDR2 sequences are MDHEN and SYDVKM. The CDR3 nucleotides are TGTGCCAGCACCTCCCTCAATGACAGATACTCTGGGGCCAACGTCCTGACTTTC. It yields the protein CASTSLNDRYSGANVLTF. The variable domain in full, with the rest retrieved from reference TRBV28 and TRBJ2-6, is DVKVTQSSRYLVKRTGEKVFLECVQDMDHENMFWYRQDPGLGLRLIYFSYDVKMKEKGDIPEGYSVSREKKERFSLILESASTNQTSMYLCASTSLNDRYSGANVLTFGAGSRLTVL.

The V and J genes are TRBV14 and TRBJ1-3; D not certain. The CDR3 totals 16 residues. Trimming pared 0 bases from V and 0 bases from J, leaving 9 bases between. The germline V gene encodes CDR1 SGHDN and CDR2 FVKESK. In nucleotides, the CDR3 is TGTGCCAGCAGCCAAGATAGGAGAGTCTCTGGAAACACCATATATTTT. This sequence encodes CASSQDRRVSGNTIYF. Variable domain in full (rest from reference TRBV14 and TRBJ1-3): EAGVTQFPSHSVIEKGQTVTLRCDPISGHDNLYWYRRVMGKEIKFLLHFVKESKQDESGMPNNRFLAERTGGTYSTLKVQPAELEDSGVYFCASSQDRRVSGNTIYFGEGSWLTVV.

The chain carries TRBV10-3 and TRBJ2-1; TRBD2 matches at 7 bases. Germline trimming cut 3 bases from V and 0 bases from J; bases unmatched to any gene: 20. This CDR3 has 21 residues. The germline gives CDR1 ENHRY, CDR2 SYGVKD. This CDR3 is CAISDGGGVKDRRSSYNEQFF. The CDR3 nucleotides are TGTGCCATCAGTGATGGTGGGGGGGTGAAGGACCGACGGAGCTCCTACAATGAGCAGTTCTTC.

This chain connects TRBV19 to TRBJ2-5, with D perhaps matching TRBD2 (6 bases). Germline V gene sequence: CDR1 LNHDA, CDR2 SQIVND (reference sequence). The V end lost 5 bases, the J end lost 7 bases, and 20 bases lay between the germline ends. This CDR3 contains 15 residues. CDR3 nucleotide sequence: TGTGCCAGTAGTTTCTCCCGGAGGGATTGGGGGACCCAGTACTTC. It is translated as CASSFSRRDWGTQYF.

This rearrangement joins TRBV6-5 to TRBJ2-1, with TRBD2 matching 8 bases. CDR1 is MNHEY and CDR2 is SVGAGI in the germline V gene. The CDR3 extends over 16 amino acids. With 2 bases clipped from V and 7 bases from J, the junction kept 10 bases outside the gene matches. The CDR3 here is CASSYEPSGPENEQFF. The CDR3, as DNA: TGTGCCAGCAGTTACGAGCCTAGCGGGCCTGAGAATGAGCAGTTCTTC.

V is TRBV4-2 and J is TRBJ2-1, with 16 bases aligning to TRBD2. The junction had 6 bases not matched to a gene; V was cut back by 6 bases and J by 1 base. CDR3 size: 18 residues. Germline V gives CDR1 LGHNA, CDR2 YNFKEQ. This chain's CDR3 is CASRPGTSGGVSYNEQFF. The CDR3 bases are TGTGCCAGCAGACCGGGGACTAGCGGGGGGGTATCCTACAATGAGCAGTTCTTC.

This clone was seen once. The gene calls are TRBV3-1 (or the pseudogene TRBV3-2) and TRBJ1-1, with D hard to call. This CDR3 region has 13 residues. V lost 8 bases and J lost 3, with 13 bases in between. Germline CDR1 is LGHDT and CDR2 is YNNKEL (reference sequence). Written as DNA, the CDR3 is TGTGCCAGCGGGCGGGGAGAGGACACTGAAGCTTTCTTT. Translating gives CASGRGEDTEAFF.

V and J are TRBV14 and TRBJ2-7; TRBD1 might be the D (6 bases). Germline CDR1 and CDR2: SGHDN and FVKESK. The length of the CDR3 is 15 residues. Deletions cut 4 bases from V and 2 bases from J, with 15 bases between. The CDR3 spells CASSRLQGRAYEQYF. For the CDR3, the DNA is TGTGCCAGCAGCCGGCTCCAGGGGCGGGCCTACGAGCAGTACTTC.

Details on this clone: The germline gene is not matched at one end of the junction; a read error may be the cause. The chain recombines TRBV6-5 with TRBJ2-1, with a weak D call TRBD2 (6 bases). The CDR3 loop spans 13 amino acids. The germline CDR1 and CDR2 sequences are MNHEY and SVGAGI. DNA for the CDR3: TGTGCCAGCAGCGACGCAGCGGGTGGCGAGCAGCTCTTC. It is translated as CASSDAAGGEQLF.

The J gene is TRBJ1-4, the V gene TRBV2, with D perhaps TRBD1 (5 bases). This CDR3 spans 14 amino acids. Germline CDR1 SNHLY, CDR2 FYNNEI. Trimming left V 7 bases short and J 7 bases short, with 16 bases between. The CDR3 here is CASKQQGDPEKLFF. In DNA form, the CDR3 reads TGTGCCAGCAAACAGCAGGGTGACCCTGAAAAACTGTTTTTT.

The chain couples TRBV28 to TRBJ1-6; no clear D gene. The CDR3 consists of 12 residues. V shed 6 bases and J shed 14 bases, with 14 bases lying between them. Per germline, CDR1 MDHEN and CDR2 SYDVKM. CDR3 bases: TGTGCCAGCAGCCGCCACGGGAGGGCCCTCCACTTT. It codes for CASSRHGRALHF.

In its sample, this clone was seen once. This chain uses TRBV7-9 with TRBJ2-1, with D unclear. Germline CDR1 is SEHNR and CDR2 is FQNEAQ (reference sequence). There are 11 residues in the CDR3. V gave up 3 bases and J gave up 12 bases, with 9 bases separating them. CDR3 loop: CASSFPSAQFF. Written as DNA, the CDR3 is TGTGCCAGCAGCTTTCCAAGCGCGCAGTTCTTC.

About this clone: The junction and the germline gene differ at one end; a read error may be behind it. V is TRBV6-5 and J is TRBJ2-1; tentative D call: TRBD1 (6 bases). The CDR3 is made up of 15 amino acids. The germline V gene has CDR1 MNHEY and CDR2 SVGAGI. CDR3 bases: TGTGCCAGCACCGAAGACAGGACCGGTAACAATGAGCAGCTCTTC. As protein: CASTEDRTGNNEQLF.

Written as DNA, the CDR3 is TGTGCCAGCAGTCTCGGACAGGGGGCAGAGGAGCAGTACTTC. Protein sequence: CASSLGQGAEEQYF. The gene calls are TRBV7-6 and TRBJ2-7; 11 bases are shared with TRBD1. The V gene's germline CDR1 is SGHVS and CDR2 FNYEAQ. V shed 6 bases, J shed 7 bases, and the junction held 8 bases outside the gene matches. The length of the CDR3 is 14 residues.

The J gene is TRBJ1-1, the V gene TRBV18; D gene uncertain. The CDR3 totals 15 residues. Germline V gene lookup returns CDR1 KGHSH and CDR2 LQKENI. V lost 0 bases to trimming and J lost 1 base, with 9 bases between them. The CDR3 sequence is CASSPPTAQNTEAFF. The CDR3 DNA sequence: TGTGCCAGCTCACCACCTACAGCCCAGAACACTGAAGCTTTCTTT. The full variable domain, rest sourced from reference TRBV18 and TRBJ1-1, is NAGVMQNPRHLVRRRGQEARLRCSPMKGHSHVYWYRQLPEEGLKFMVYLQKENIIDESGMPKERFSAEFPKEGPSILRIQQVVRGDSAAYFCASSPPTAQNTEAFFGQGTRLTVV.

This chain joins TRBV15 and TRBJ2-7, with TRBD2 identical over 13 bases. The junction had 6 bases not matched to a gene; V was cut back by 3 bases and J by 7 bases. The V gene's germline CDR1 is LNHNV and CDR2 YYDKDF (reference sequence). The CDR3 extends over 15 amino acids. The DNA for the CDR3 is TGTGCCACCAGCAGCCATCGGACTAGCGGGAGTGAGCAGTACTTC. This encodes CATSSHRTSGSEQYF.

The rearrangement links TRBV5-4 to TRBJ1-2; 12 nucleotides align to TRBD1. CDR3 length: 15 residues. Germline CDR1 SGHNT, CDR2 YYREEE (reference sequence). V was pared by 6 bases and J by 7 bases, with 10 bases of the junction left unmatched. CDR3 in amino acids: CASTLGDRGRFGYTF. For the CDR3, the DNA is TGTGCCAGCACCCTCGGGGACAGGGGGCGGTTTGGCTACACCTTC.

The chain is built from TRBV11-3 and TRBJ2-3; 9 bases are a match to TRBD2. This CDR3 has 15 residues. Germline V gene sequence: CDR1 SGHNT, CDR2 YENEEA. V shed 5 bases, J shed 0 bases, and the junction held 3 bases outside the gene matches. The CDR3 loop reads CASSTREGSTDTQYF. The CDR3, as DNA: TGTGCCAGCAGCACGCGGGAGGGGAGCACAGATACGCAGTATTTT.

This clone was seen only a few times. The chain recombines TRBV28 with TRBJ1-5, with D possibly matching TRBD1 (5 bases). Trimming cost V 6 bases and J 5 bases, with 17 bases left between them. Germline V gene data show CDR1 as MDHEN and CDR2 as SYDVKM. CDR3 length equals 15 residues. The CDR3 loop reads CASRQSGQLHQPQHF. DNA of the CDR3: TGTGCCAGCAGGCAAAGTGGACAACTACATCAGCCCCAGCATTTT.

The rearrangement joins TRBV12-3 or TRBV12-4 to TRBJ2-3; TRBD2 might be the D (5 bases). The ends were cut back, 3 bases at V and 4 bases at J, with 8 bases in the middle. This CDR3 comprises 13 residues. The CDR3 nucleotides read TGTGCCAGCAGTTTGATTAGCGCAGATACGCAGTATTTT. Translating it yields CASSLISADTQYF.

The chain links TRBV19 to TRBJ2-1; 9 nucleotides match TRBD1. Germline V gives CDR1 LNHDA, CDR2 SQIVND (reference sequence). The CDR3 has 18 amino acids. V shed 4 bases, J shed 0 bases, and the junction held 10 bases outside the gene matches. The DNA of the CDR3 is TGTGCCAGTAGTACCCAGGACAGGGGATTAGGCTCCTACAATGAGCAGTTCTTC. Encoded protein: CASSTQDRGLGSYNEQFF.

This rearrangement joins TRBV30 to TRBJ2-1; 7 positions agree with TRBD2. Germline assignment: CDR1 GTSNPN and CDR2 SVGIG (reference sequence). The CDR3 is 17 residues long. Germline trimming cut 2 bases from V and 6 bases from J; bases unmatched to any gene: 16. CDR3 nucleotides: TGTGCCTGGAGTCCGGGCAGACTAGCCATCCCCCCCAATGAGCAGTTCTTC. This codes for CAWSPGRLAIPPNEQFF.

The chain joins TRBV18 to TRBJ1-6; TRBD1 is a possible D gene (5 bases). Per germline, CDR1 KGHSH and CDR2 LQKENI. This CDR3 spans 15 amino acids. V was cut by 1 base and J by 8 bases, with 12 bases left in between. For the CDR3, the DNA is TGTGCCAGCTCACCACAGGGGTTTTTTGATTCACCCCTCCACTTT. Translated: CASSPQGFFDSPLHF.

The rearrangement links TRBV27 to TRBJ1-2; TRBD1 agrees at 8 bases. The CDR3 length is 16 residues. Trimming took 2 bases from V and 5 from J; bases not matched to a gene: 10. Germline assignment: CDR1 MNHEY and CDR2 SMNVEV (reference sequence). The CDR3, as DNA: TGTGCCAGCAGTTTAGTAGGGACAGGTAGTGGGTATGGCTACACCTTC. It encodes CASSLVGTGSGYGYTF.